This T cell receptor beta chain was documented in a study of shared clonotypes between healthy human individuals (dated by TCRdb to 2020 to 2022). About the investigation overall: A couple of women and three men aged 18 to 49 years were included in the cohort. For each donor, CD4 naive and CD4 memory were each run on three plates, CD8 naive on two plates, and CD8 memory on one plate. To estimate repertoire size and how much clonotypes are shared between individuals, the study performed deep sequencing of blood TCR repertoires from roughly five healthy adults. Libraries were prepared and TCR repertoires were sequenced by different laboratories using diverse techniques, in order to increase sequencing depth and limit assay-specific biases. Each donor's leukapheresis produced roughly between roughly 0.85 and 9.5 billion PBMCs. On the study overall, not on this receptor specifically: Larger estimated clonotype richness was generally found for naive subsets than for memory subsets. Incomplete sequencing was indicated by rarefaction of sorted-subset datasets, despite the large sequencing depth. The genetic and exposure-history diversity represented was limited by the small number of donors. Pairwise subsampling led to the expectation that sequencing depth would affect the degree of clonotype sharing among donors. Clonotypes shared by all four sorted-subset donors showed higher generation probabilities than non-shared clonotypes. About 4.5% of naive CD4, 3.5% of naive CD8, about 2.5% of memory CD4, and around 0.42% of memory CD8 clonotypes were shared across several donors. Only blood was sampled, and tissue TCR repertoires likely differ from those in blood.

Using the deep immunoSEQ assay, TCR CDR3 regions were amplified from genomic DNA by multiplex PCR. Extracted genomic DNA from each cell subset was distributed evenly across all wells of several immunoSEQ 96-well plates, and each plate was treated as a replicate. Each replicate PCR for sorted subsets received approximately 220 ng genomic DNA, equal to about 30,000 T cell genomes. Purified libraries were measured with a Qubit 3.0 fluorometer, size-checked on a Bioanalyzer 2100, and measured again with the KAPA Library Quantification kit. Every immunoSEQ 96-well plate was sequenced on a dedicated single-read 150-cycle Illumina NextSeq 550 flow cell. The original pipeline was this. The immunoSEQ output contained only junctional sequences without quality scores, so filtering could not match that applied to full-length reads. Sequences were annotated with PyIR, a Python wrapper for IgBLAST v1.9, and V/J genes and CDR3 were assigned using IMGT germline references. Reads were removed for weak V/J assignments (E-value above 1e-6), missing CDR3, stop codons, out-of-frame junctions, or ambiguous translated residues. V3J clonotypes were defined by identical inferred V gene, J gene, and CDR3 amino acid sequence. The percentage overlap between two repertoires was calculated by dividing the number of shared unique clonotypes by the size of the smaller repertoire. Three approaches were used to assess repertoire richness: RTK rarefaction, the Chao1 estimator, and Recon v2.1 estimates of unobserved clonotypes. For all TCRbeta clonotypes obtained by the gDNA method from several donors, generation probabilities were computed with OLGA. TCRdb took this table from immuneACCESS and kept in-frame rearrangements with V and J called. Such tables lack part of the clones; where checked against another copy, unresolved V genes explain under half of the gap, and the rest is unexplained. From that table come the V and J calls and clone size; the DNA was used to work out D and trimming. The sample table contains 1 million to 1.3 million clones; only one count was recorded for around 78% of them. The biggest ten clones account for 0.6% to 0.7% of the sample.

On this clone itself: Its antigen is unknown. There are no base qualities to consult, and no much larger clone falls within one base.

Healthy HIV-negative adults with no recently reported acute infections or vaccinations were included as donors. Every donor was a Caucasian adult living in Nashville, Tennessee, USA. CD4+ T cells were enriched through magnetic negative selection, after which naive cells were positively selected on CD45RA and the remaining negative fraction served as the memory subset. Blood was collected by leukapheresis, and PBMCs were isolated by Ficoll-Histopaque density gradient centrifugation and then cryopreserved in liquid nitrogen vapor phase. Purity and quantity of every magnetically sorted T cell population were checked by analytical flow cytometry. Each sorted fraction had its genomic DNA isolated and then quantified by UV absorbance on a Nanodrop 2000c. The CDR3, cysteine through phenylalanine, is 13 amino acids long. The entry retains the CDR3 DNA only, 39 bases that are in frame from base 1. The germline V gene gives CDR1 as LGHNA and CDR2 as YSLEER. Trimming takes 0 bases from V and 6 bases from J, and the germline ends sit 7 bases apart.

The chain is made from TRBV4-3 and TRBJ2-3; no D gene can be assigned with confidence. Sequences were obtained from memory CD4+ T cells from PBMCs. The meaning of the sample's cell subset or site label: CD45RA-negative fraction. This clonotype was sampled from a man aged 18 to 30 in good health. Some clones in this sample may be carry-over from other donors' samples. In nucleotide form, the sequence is TGCGCCAGCAGCCAAGATTTCCGGGATACGCAGTATTTT. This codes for CASSQDFRDTQYF.